The 26 T cell receptor beta chains listed next were all sequenced from one sample in a study of CD8+CD57+ T cells in acquired aplastic anemia. Using genomic DNA as the template, TCR beta VDJ and CDR3 profiling was carried out. TCRdb independently ran MiXCR on the reads; one entry per CDR3 protein. Seen here are 150,000 to 200,000 distinct CDR3 sequences, roughly 47% observed once, and the top ten hold 1.1%. The sequencing input was sorted CD4+, CD8+, or CD8+CD57+ T cells (not recorded which) from PBMCs. The receptors here all came from a human donor in good health.

This clonotype has a handful of counts. The chain couples TRBV15 to TRBJ1-1; 9 nucleotides agree with TRBD1. The J segment lost 4 bases and the V segment lost 1 base, leaving 1 base of the junction unmatched. The CDR3 runs to 14 residues. Germline V gives CDR1 LNHNV, CDR2 YYDKDF (reference sequence). CDR3 DNA sequence: TGTGCCACCAGCAGAGCGGACAGGGGCACTGAAGCTTTCTTT. Translation: CATSRADRGTEAFF.

This clonotype was counted once. The gene calls are TRBV6-1 and TRBJ1-2; no reliable D call. With 6 bases removed from V and 8 bases from J, the gap between germline ends came to 10 bases. The CDR3 is 11 residues long. Germline values: CDR1 MNHNS, CDR2 SASEGT. CDR3 in DNA: TGTGCCAGCAGATCCCCGCGGGGCTACACCTTC. It is translated as CASRSPRGYTF.

This clonotype appeared a few times. A much larger clone is a single base away; this may be a read error. This chain uses TRBV20-1 with TRBJ2-1, with D hard to call. This CDR3 is 14 amino acids long. V lost 6 bases and J lost 4, with 16 bases in between. Germline V lookup: CDR1 DFQATT, CDR2 SNEGSKA (reference sequence). The CDR3 nucleotides are TGCAGTGCCAGGCGTCCCGAGGTATACAATGAGCAGTTCTTC. Translating gives CSARRPEVYNEQFF.

This clonotype has at least ten counts. This chain connects TRBV5-1 to TRBJ2-7; 7 bases map to TRBD1. The V segment lost 5 bases and the J segment 7 bases; nucleotides outside the gene matches: 9. In germline, CDR1 is SGHRS, CDR2 YFSETQ. This CDR3 region has 13 residues. The CDR3 spells CASSLGQEVEQYF. The CDR3 DNA is TGCGCCAGCAGTCTCGGACAGGAGGTAGAGCAGTACTTC.

The genes are TRBV11-2 and TRBJ1-5; D is unresolved. CDR3 length: 16 amino acids. Germline assignment: CDR1 SGHAT and CDR2 FQNNGV. Trimming removed 1 base at V and 6 bases at J, with 16 bases between. CDR3 in amino acids: CASSLVPITFGQPQHF. In DNA form, the CDR3 reads TGTGCCAGCAGCTTAGTCCCGATTACGTTTGGTCAGCCCCAGCATTTT.

V and J are TRBV10-3 and TRBJ2-3; D not resolved. The CDR3 spans 11 residues. CDR1 is ENHRY, CDR2 SYGVKD, per germline. Trimming stripped 3 bases from V and 6 bases from J, with 4 bases between. Here the CDR3 reads CAISEEDTQYF. In DNA, the CDR3 is TGTGCCATCAGTGAAGAGGATACGCAGTATTTT.

This clonotype was seen a handful of times. The rearrangement uses TRBV20-1 and TRBJ2-7; no reliable D call. Germline V lookup: CDR1 DFQATT, CDR2 SNEGSKA (reference sequence). The CDR3 has 14 amino acids. With 0 bases removed from V and 3 bases from J, the gap between germline ends came to 12 bases. CDR3 sequence (DNA): TGCAGTGCTAGAGATTCCATTACCGACTACGAGCAGTACTTC. It specifies CSARDSITDYEQYF.

Notes on this clonotype: At one end, the junction sequence differs from germline, possibly due to a read error. The CDR3 nucleotides are TGCGCCAGCAGCCAAGATAGCGTCTCCTACGAGCAGTACTTC. It specifies CASSQDSVSYEQYF. This sequence joins TRBV7-3 and TRBJ2-7; D is possibly TRBD2 (5 bases). Germline V lookup: CDR1 SGHTA, CDR2 FQGTGA. The CDR3 is made up of 14 amino acids.

V usage is TRBV3-1 and J usage is TRBJ1-6; no clear D. Germline lookup yields CDR1 LGHDT and CDR2 YNNKEL (reference sequence). V was cut by 4 bases and J by 8 bases, with 12 bases left in between. The CDR3 is made up of 14 amino acids. The CDR3 region has the DNA TGTGCCAGCAGCCCCGGGAGGCTGGATTCACCCCTCCACTTT. Translating it yields CASSPGRLDSPLHF.

This clonotype was counted many times. The chain joins TRBV3-1 to TRBJ1-1, with 11 positions matching TRBD1. Germline values: CDR1 LGHDT, CDR2 YNNKEL (reference sequence). The CDR3 spans 15 residues. J lost 4 bases, V lost 3 bases, and 4 bases had no gene match. CDR3 nucleotides: TGTGCCAGCAGCCACACCGGGACAGGGGGCACTGAAGCTTTCTTT. This encodes CASSHTGTGGTEAFF.

For this clonotype: The junction differs from germline at one of its ends, possibly a read error. J is TRBJ2-3 and V is TRBV5-4, with 8 nucleotides matching TRBD1. The CDR3 loop spans 16 amino acids. Germline V gives CDR1 SGHNT, CDR2 YYREEE (reference sequence). The CDR3 nucleotides are TGTGCCAGCAGCTTGGCCCTAGGACAGGGCACAGATACGCGGTATTTT. Translated, it gives CASSLALGQGTDTRYF.

This chain uses TRBV19 with TRBJ2-2; TRBD1 is a possible D gene (6 bases). CDR1 is LNHDA, CDR2 SQIVND, per germline (reference sequence). Trimming pared 8 bases from V and 4 bases from J, leaving 14 bases between. The length of the CDR3 is 14 residues. This CDR3 is CASRNRVTTGELFF. The CDR3, as DNA: TGTGCCAGTCGGAACAGGGTGACCACCGGGGAGCTGTTTTTT.

This clonotype was counted many times. V usage is TRBV12-3 or TRBV12-4 and J usage is TRBJ2-7; no definite D call. The CDR3 has 15 amino acids. V shed 4 bases and J shed 0 bases, with 13 bases lying between them. This chain's CDR3 is CASSWVAVRSYEQYF. For the CDR3, the DNA is TGTGCCAGCAGTTGGGTGGCGGTACGCTCCTACGAGCAGTACTTC.

This clonotype was observed a few times. The V and J genes are TRBV9 and TRBJ2-7, with D possibly TRBD2 on 6 matching bases. This CDR3 region has 15 residues. V lost 0 bases and J 3 bases, leaving 13 bases between the germline ends. Germline CDR1 is SGDLS and CDR2 is YYNGEE. The DNA for the CDR3 is TGTGCCAGCAGCGTAGGGGTTAGCGGATACTACGAGCAGTACTTC. As protein: CASSVGVSGYYEQYF.

In its sample, this clonotype was seen many times. The chain joins TRBV9 to TRBJ2-1; perhaps D is TRBD1 or TRBD2 (6 bases each). The germline V gene has CDR1 SGDLS and CDR2 YYNGEE. V lost 3 bases and J lost 6, with 13 bases in between. The CDR3 is 14 amino acids. In DNA form, the CDR3 reads TGTGCCAGCAGCGCCGGGGGCCCGGGCAATGAGCAGTTCTTC. This gives the protein CASSAGGPGNEQFF.

Turning to this clonotype: This CDR3 fails to terminate in the conserved phenylalanine or tryptophan, so it likely reflects a read error. The chain recombines TRBV2 with TRBJ2-7; no firm D call. CDR1 is SNHLY and CDR2 is FYNNEI in the germline V gene. The CDR3 has 12 amino acids. Deletions cut 5 bases from V and 4 bases from J, with 9 bases between. CDR3 sequence reads: CASSLGAYEQYL. CDR3 in DNA: TGTGCCAGCAGTTTAGGAGCTTACGAGCAGTACCTC.

V and J are TRBV7-8 and TRBJ2-5, with D possibly being TRBD1 or TRBD2 (5 bases each). The CDR3 covers 16 residues. Trimming shortened V by 3 bases and J by 5 bases, and 19 bases separated the two germline ends. CDR1 and CDR2 (germline): SGHVS, FQNEAQ. CDR3 DNA: TGTGCCAGCAGCTTCGGTTTCGGGGCGCCGGACGAGACCCAGTACTTC. Translation gives CASSFGFGAPDETQYF.

This rearrangement joins TRBV19 to TRBJ1-6, with TRBD1 matching 8 bases. Germline V gene sequence: CDR1 LNHDA, CDR2 SQIVND (reference sequence). The ends lost 3 bases at V and 7 bases at J; junction bases unmatched: 2. This CDR3 has 14 residues. This chain's CDR3 is CASSIQGANSPLHF. The CDR3 DNA reads TGTGCCAGTAGTATTCAGGGGGCCAATTCACCCCTCCACTTT.

The chain combines TRBV2 with TRBJ1-3; D uncertain. The CDR3 runs to 15 residues. The V gene's germline CDR1 is SNHLY and CDR2 FYNNEI. With 1 base removed from V and 0 bases from J, the gap between germline ends came to 7 bases. CDR3 sequence (DNA): TGTGCCAGCAGTGAAGTCCCTAGCTCTGGAAACACCATATATTTT. Amino acid sequence: CASSEVPSSGNTIYF.

This clonotype occurred a few times. This chain uses TRBV29-1 with TRBJ2-5, with D perhaps assigned TRBD1 or TRBD2 (5 bases each). This CDR3 comprises 13 residues. Trimming stripped 6 bases from V and 2 bases from J, with 13 bases between. The germline gives CDR1 SQVTM, CDR2 ANQGSEA. Written as DNA, the CDR3 is TGCAGCGTGGGGCGGGCAGTTCAAGAGACCCAGTACTTC. This encodes CSVGRAVQETQYF.

For the CDR3, the DNA is TGTGCCAGCAGCTTAGGGCGGGGGGGCCCCTACGAGCAGTACTTC. Translation gives CASSLGRGGPYEQYF. V gene TRBV13 combines with J gene TRBJ2-7; 9 bases fit TRBD2. From germline, CDR1 is PRHDT and CDR2 FYEKMQ (reference sequence). This CDR3 spans 15 amino acids. The junction had 2 bases not matched to a gene; V was cut back by 0 bases and J by 2 bases.

A word on this clonotype: The junction departs from germline at one end; a sequencing error may be responsible. The gene calls are TRBV3-1 and TRBJ2-2; tentative D call: TRBD2 (5 bases). The V gene's germline CDR1 is LGHDT and CDR2 YNNKEL (reference sequence). The CDR3 consists of 14 residues. The CDR3 loop reads CASSQEWSTGELLF. Here the CDR3 DNA reads TGTGCCAGCAGCCAAGAGTGGAGCACCGGGGAGCTGCTTTTT.

This sequence joins TRBV19 and TRBJ2-7; D possibly matches TRBD1 or TRBD2 (5 bases each). Per germline, CDR1 LNHDA and CDR2 SQIVND (reference sequence). V was cut by 7 bases and J by 1 base, with 11 bases left in between. The CDR3 extends over 13 amino acids. DNA for the CDR3: TGTGCCAGTACCGGGACGGCGTCCTACGAGCAGTACTTC. It translates to CASTGTASYEQYF.

This clonotype has at least ten counts. The chain carries TRBV20-1 and TRBJ1-2; D unresolved. V was cut by 2 bases and J by 4 bases, with 8 bases left in between. Looked up from germline, CDR1 is DFQATT and CDR2 is SNEGSKA (reference sequence). The CDR3 consists of 12 residues. CDR3 region: CSARSESYGYTF. Written as DNA, the CDR3 is TGCAGTGCTAGATCGGAGTCCTATGGCTACACCTTC.

The V gene is TRBV19, the J gene TRBJ2-1; TRBD2 might be the D (5 bases). CDR1 is LNHDA and CDR2 is SQIVND in the germline V gene (reference sequence). The CDR3 sequence is 13 residues long. Between the trimmed V and J ends, which lost 4 bases and 8 bases, there was a span of 12 bases. CDR3: CASSSRSGYEQFF. DNA of the CDR3: TGTGCCAGTAGTAGCCGTTCGGGGTATGAGCAGTTCTTC. Drawing the rest from reference TRBV19 and TRBJ2-1, the complete variable domain is DGGITQSPKYLFRKEGQNVTLSCEQNLNHDAMYWYRQDPGQGLRLIYYSQIVNDFQKGDIAEGYSVSREKKESFPLTVTSAQKNPTAFYLCASSSRSGYEQFFGPGTRLTVL.

This clonotype came up many times. The genes are TRBV29-1 and TRBJ2-2; the D gene could be TRBD1 or TRBD2 (5 bases each). This CDR3 spans 13 amino acids. In germline, CDR1 is SQVTM, CDR2 ANQGSEA. The germline V and J ends were trimmed by 6 bases and 3 bases, with 11 bases remaining between them. CDR3 sequence reads: CSVGPPDTGELFF. For the CDR3, the DNA is TGCAGCGTGGGACCCCCCGACACCGGGGAGCTGTTTTTT.